The present entry profiles one TCR beta chain with its context. The antigen this receptor binds is unknown. Base qualities are not at hand, and no much larger clone is one base apart. The CDR3 regions of human TCRbeta chains were analyzed by immunosequencing. The original pipeline was this. TCRs in the repertoires were matched against a reference library of SARS-CoV-2-specific TCRs that had been generated with the MIRA antigen-specificity platform. Breadth was defined as the fraction of unique TCRs that were SARS-CoV-2-associated. Depth was defined as the fraction of total T cells that were SARS-CoV-2-associated. Using the MIRA data, each spike-specific TCR was mapped to the spike region that the TCR reacts to and placed in a CD4 or CD8 class. Log10-transformed breadth and depth values were compared by one-way ANOVA with Sidak's multiple comparisons tests. Not all clones reach the TCRdb copy of this immuneACCESS table, which keeps in-frame sequences only. Checked studies attribute under half of the gap to unresolved V genes and leave the rest unexplained. The DNA was the basis for D and trimming; V, J and clone size are from that table. The sample has 100,000 or so clones on record, roughly 87% of them singletons. Approximately 15% of the sample is taken by the ten largest.

The data were taken from a study of T cell responses to AZD1222 COVID-19 vaccine (dated by TCRdb to about 2021). Looking at the study overall: AZD1222 recipients whose second dose came at about 4 weeks and those whose second dose came at about 12 weeks were combined into one group, since spike-specific TCR depth and breadth did not differ between the two schedules. A total of more than 230 trial participants underwent TCR sequencing, of whom about 210 received two doses of AZD1222 and about 25 received two doses of the MenACWY control vaccine. Trial participants were enrolled by age into subgroups of 18-55, 56-69 and 70-plus years, and 148, 28 and 57 TCR-sequenced participants, respectively, were included in these subgroups. Overall study outcomes, separate from this receptor: After two AZD1222 doses, spike-specific TCR breadth and depth were significantly higher than at day 0 and than in MenACWY recipients. Conclusions about previously exposed vaccinees are limited, since just six or seven AZD1222 recipients were seropositive for SARS-CoV-2 at baseline. Because no day 14 peak-response samples were available, the repertoires could be characterized only after the peak T cell response. Epitopes outside the regions mutated in the B.1.351 and B.1.1.7 variants were reportedly recognized by nearly half of the unique spike-specific TCRs. Vaccine-associated CD4 TCRs spanned the whole spike protein, with dominant responses in regions 160-218 and 743-854. Most participants were white British and females outnumbered males, and the authors suggested that clonal diversity may have been underestimated. In the small 56-69-year group, the increase in depth fell short of significance, most likely because of low power.

The time point label of this sample denotes: baseline before first vaccination. Vaccinee samples were obtained from the UK trials COV001 and COV002, which included a single-blind randomized controlled phase 2/3 trial of AZD1222 (ChAdOx1 nCoV-19) in healthy adults. Trial participant PBMC samples were collected at day 0 and day 28 after the second dose for TCRbeta chain sequencing. The CDR3 goes from the cysteine to the phenylalanine over 12 residues. Kept here is only the CDR3 DNA, which spans 36 bases and is read in frame from base 1. The V end loses 4 bases and the J end loses 4 bases, and a stretch of 10 bases separates them. The germline V gene sets CDR1 to SQVTM and CDR2 to ANQGSEA.

This receptor chain uses TRBV29-1 and TRBJ1-2; the D gene cannot be named for sure. This material consisted of peripheral blood, taken on day 0 of AZD1222 vaccination. This receptor was obtained from an adult in good health. Read as DNA, the sequence is TGCAGCGTTGTAAGCCTCAGCTATGGCTACACCTTC. Translated, this is CSVVSLSYGYTF. Reference TRBV29-1 and TRBJ1-2 proteins supply the regions before and after the CDR3; the full variable domain is: SAVISQKPSRDICQRGTSLTIQCQVDSQVTMMFWYRQQPGQSLTLIATANQGSEATYESGFVIDKFPISRPNLTFSTLTVSNMSPEDSSIYLCSVVSLSYGYTFGSGTRLTVV.